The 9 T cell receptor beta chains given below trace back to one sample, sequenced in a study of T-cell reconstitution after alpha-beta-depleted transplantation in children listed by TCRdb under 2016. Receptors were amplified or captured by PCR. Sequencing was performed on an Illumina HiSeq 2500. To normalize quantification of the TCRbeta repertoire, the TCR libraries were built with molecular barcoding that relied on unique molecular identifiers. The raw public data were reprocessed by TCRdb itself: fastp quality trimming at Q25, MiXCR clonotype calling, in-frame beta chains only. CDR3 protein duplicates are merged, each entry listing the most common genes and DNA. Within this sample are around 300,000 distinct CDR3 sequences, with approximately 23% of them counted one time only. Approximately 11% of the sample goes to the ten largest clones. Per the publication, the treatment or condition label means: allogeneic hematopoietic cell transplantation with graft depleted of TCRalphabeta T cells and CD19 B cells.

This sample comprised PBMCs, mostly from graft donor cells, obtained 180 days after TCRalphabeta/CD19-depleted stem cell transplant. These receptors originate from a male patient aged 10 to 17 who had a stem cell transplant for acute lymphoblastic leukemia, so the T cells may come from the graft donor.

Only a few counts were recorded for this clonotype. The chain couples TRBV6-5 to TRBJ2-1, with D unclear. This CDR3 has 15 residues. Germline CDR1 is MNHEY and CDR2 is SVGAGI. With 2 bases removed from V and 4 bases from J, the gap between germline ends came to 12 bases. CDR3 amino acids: CASSYARVEYNEQFF. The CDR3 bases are TGTGCCAGCAGTTACGCACGGGTAGAGTACAATGAGCAGTTCTTC.

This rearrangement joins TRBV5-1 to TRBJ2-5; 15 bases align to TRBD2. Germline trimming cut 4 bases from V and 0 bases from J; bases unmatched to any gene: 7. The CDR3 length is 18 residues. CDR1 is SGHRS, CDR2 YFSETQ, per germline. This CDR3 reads CASSIGLAGGPYQETQYF. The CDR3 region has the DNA TGCGCCAGCAGCATAGGACTAGCGGGAGGGCCGTACCAAGAGACCCAGTACTTC.

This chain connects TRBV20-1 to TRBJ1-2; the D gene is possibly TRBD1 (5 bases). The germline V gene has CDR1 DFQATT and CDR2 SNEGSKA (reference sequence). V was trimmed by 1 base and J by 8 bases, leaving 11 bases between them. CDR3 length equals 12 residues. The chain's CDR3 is CSARGPGWGYTF. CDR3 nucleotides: TGCAGTGCTAGAGGCCCAGGGTGGGGCTACACCTTC.

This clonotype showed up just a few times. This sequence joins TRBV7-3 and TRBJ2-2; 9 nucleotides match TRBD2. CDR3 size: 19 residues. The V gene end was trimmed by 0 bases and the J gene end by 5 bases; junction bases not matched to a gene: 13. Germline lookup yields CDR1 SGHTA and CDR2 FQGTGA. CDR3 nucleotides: TGTGCCAGCAGCTTAACTGGACTAGCGAGGGACTCAACGACCGGGGAGCTGTTTTTT. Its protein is CASSLTGLARDSTTGELFF.

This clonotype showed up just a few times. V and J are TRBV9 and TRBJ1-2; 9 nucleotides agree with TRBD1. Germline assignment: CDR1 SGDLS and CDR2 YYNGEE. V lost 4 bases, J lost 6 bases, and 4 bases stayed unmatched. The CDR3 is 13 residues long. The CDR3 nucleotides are TGTGCCAGCAGCATGGGACAGGGAGATGGCTACACCTTC. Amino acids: CASSMGQGDGYTF.

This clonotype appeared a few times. As DNA, the CDR3 is TGTGCCAGCAGCGTCCTGGGTGACTACGAGCAGTACTTC. Its protein product is CASSVLGDYEQYF. The genes are TRBV9 and TRBJ2-7; D remains ambiguous. This CDR3 contains 13 residues. V was clipped by 2 bases and J by 3 bases, with 9 bases between them. Germline CDR1 and CDR2: SGDLS and YYNGEE.

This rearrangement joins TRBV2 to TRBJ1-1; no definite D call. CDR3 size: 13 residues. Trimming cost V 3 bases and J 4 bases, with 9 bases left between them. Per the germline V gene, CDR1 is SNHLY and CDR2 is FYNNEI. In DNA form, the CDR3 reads TGTGCCAGCAGTGATGTGGGAGGCACTGAAGCTTTCTTT. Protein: CASSDVGGTEAFF.

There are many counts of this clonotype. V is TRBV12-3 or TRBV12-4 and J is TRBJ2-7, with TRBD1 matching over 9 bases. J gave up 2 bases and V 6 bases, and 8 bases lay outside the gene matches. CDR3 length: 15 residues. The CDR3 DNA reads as TGTGCCAGCAGACAGACCGGGACAGGGACCTACGAGCAGTACTTC. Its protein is CASRQTGTGTYEQYF.

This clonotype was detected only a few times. The CDR3 loop reads CASSSGTGAYNEQFF. CDR3 DNA sequence: TGTGCCAGCAGCTCCGGGACAGGGGCGTACAATGAGCAGTTCTTC. The chain couples TRBV7-7 to TRBJ2-1, with 10 bases aligning to TRBD1. The germline CDR1 and CDR2 sequences are SSHAT and FNYEAQ (reference sequence). This CDR3 is built from 15 residues. Germline trimming cut 4 bases from V and 4 bases from J; bases unmatched to any gene: 4.